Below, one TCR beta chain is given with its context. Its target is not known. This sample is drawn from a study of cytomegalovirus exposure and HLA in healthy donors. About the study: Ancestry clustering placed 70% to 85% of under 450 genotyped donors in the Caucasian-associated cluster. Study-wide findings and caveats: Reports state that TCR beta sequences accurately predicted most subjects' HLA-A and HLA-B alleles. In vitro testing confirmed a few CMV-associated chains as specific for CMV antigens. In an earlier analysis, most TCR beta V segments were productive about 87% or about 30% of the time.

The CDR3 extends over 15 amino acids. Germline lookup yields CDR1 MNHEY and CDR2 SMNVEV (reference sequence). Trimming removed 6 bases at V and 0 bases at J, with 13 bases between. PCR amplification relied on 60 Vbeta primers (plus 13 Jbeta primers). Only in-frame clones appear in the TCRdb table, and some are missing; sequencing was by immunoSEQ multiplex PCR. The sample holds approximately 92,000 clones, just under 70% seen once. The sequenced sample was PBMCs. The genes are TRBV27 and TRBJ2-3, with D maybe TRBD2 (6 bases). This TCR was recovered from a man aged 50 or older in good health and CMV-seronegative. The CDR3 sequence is CASSSMGLSTDTQYF. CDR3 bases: TGTGCCAGCAGCTCGATGGGACTTAGCACAGATACGCAGTATTTT.